In this sample, the clone carrying this TCR beta chain turned up once. Its antigen remains unknown. This entry comes from a study of OX40 agonist ivuxolimab in advanced cancers. Study overall: Three individuals attained partial responses, comprising one hepatocellular carcinoma case and two cutaneous melanoma cases.

Findings and caveats of the study: Clonal expansion was seen in CD4+ and CD8+ blood T cells by week 6 at 0.1 to 3.0 mg/kg.

At cycle 4 day 1, cycle 7 day 1, and baseline, blood was sampled. Profiling relied on immunoSEQ multiplex PCR, and the TCRdb table lists in-frame clones only, not all of them. Of tens of thousands of clones listed, around 88% are singletons. Germline CDR1 reads SGHDT; CDR2 reads YYEEEE. The CDR3 loop spans 11 amino acids. Trimming cost V 4 bases and J 5 bases, with 7 bases left between them. The sample in question was CD4+ or CD8+ T cells sorted from blood, obtained in a trial of the OX40 agonist ivuxolimab. The V and J genes are TRBV5-6 and TRBJ2-7, with D hard to call. The receptor was isolated from an adult with an advanced solid tumor such as melanoma, head and neck, liver or kidney cancer. The CDR3 region has the DNA TGTGCCAGCAGCAAGAGTAACGAGCAGTACTTC. As protein: CASSKSNEQYF.